What follows describes a single T cell receptor beta chain. Original methodology: Estimated nucleated cell counts came from reference gene primer amplification. Only in-frame clones appear in the TCRdb table, and some are missing; sequencing was by immunoSEQ multiplex PCR. V and J calls and clone size are copied from that table; D and trimming were computed from the DNA. The sample contains around 100,000 clones, about 89% of which appear only once. The source of the sample is a study of blood T cell repertoires in COVID-19. Study-level information: The cDNA or gDNA used as material had been derived from T cells, B-cell-depleted T cells, or PBMCs.

The CDR3 length is 15 residues. V gave up 3 bases and J gave up 2 bases; unmatched junction bases: 3. The germline V gene encodes CDR1 MNHNS and CDR2 SASEGT. The TCR was taken from a woman aged 55 to 70 with acute or convalescent COVID-19. The chain combines TRBV6-1 with TRBJ1-5; 8 bases fit TRBD1. The sample comprised peripheral blood. Here the CDR3 DNA reads TGTGCCAGCAGTGAGGGGGGACAGGGCAATCAGCCCCAGCATTTT. It encodes CASSEGGQGNQPQHF.